This T cell receptor (beta chain) was recorded in a study of draining lymph node invasion in breast cancer (dated by TCRdb to the early 2020s). Regarding the research as a whole: In a separate targeted assay, bulk TCR-beta CDR3 sequencing compared sorted memory regulatory T cells and memory conventional CD4 T cells across breast cancer tissues. From every patient, the primary tumor plus matched non-invaded and tumor-invaded tumor-draining lymph nodes were collected, and both Treg and Tconv subsets were profiled. In the separate targeted TCR sequencing, lymph nodes from about five patients were covered, and primary tumors were sequenced for three of those patients. Broad study findings and their caveats: In the targeted TCR-seq data, Tregs appeared more clonally expanded than Tconvs in all tissues, and both subsets were less diverse in tumor than lymph nodes. Shared TCRs between Treg and Tconv subsets were considered suggestive but not proof of common clonal origin. The data could not resolve whether Treg conversion took place in a given organ or whether converted Tregs recirculated between nodes and tumor. Some of the top 100 tumor clones were detected in invaded and non-invaded nodes, and this detection was taken to suggest recirculation between tumor and draining nodes. Within each tissue, roughly 13-22% of Treg TCRs were also found among Tconvs, a result interpreted as suggesting peripheral Treg induction. The tumor top-100 clone tracking analysis could be carried out in only two patients.

CD4+ CD45RA- CD25- cells were sorted as memory conventional CD4 T cells. Before staining and sorting, a Miltenyi Pan T Cell isolation kit was used to pre-enrich the T cells. Immunohistochemistry for estrogen receptor, progesterone receptor, HER2 and Ki-67 was used to characterize the primary tumors. Within a few hours after surgery, fresh surgical tissue was processed by cutting the tissue into small fragments. The tissue fragments were enzymatically digested with Liberase TL plus DNase for 20 to 25 minutes and then passed through a 40-micrometer strainer. After DAPI live/dead staining, sorting was performed on a BD FACS Aria II with roughly 96-99% purity. Sorted cells were lysed in TCL buffer, and RNA was purified with a Norgen Single Cell RNA purification kit including DNase treatment. The library was prepared using bulk RNA-seq. The data were produced on an Illumina HiSeq 2500. The authors' analysis ran thus. CDR3 sequences in the separate targeted TCR-seq dataset were extracted from raw reads and quantified using MiXCR version 2.1.5 with default parameters. The separate targeted TCR-seq dataset defined each TCR-beta clone by its combination of V gene, J gene and CDR3 sequence. In the separate targeted TCR-seq dataset, clones with fewer than three counts were removed, then only the 90% most strongly expressed clones per sample were retained. The separate targeted TCR-seq dataset calculated Treg-Tconv overlap for each tissue as the number of shared clones divided by the total number of Treg clones, multiplied by 100. Through fastp at Q25 and MiXCR, TCRdb rebuilt clones from the public reads, retaining in-frame beta chains. Each CDR3 protein gets just one entry, which takes the most common genes and DNA from the rows behind it. TCRdb, not the authors, supplied the V and J calls. The sample table lists roughly 1,200 distinct CDR3 sequences, 50% to 75% of them with a count of one. 6% to 8.5% of the sample rests with the top ten.

As for this clonotype: This clone's antigen is unknown. No much larger clone is present one base from it, and per-base qualities are unavailable.

Looking up the germline V gene (reference sequence) yields CDR1 MNHNY and CDR2 SVGAGI. V and J lose 2 bases and 5 bases, and a span of 15 bases separates them. The CDR3 starts with the cysteine, ends with the phenylalanine, and has 15 residues. Just the 45-base CDR3 DNA is kept, in frame starting at base 1. This receptor was obtained from a female donor with luminal breast cancer. The sample was sorted memory CD4+ effector T cells from the tumor. The cell subset or site label corresponds to: CD45RA-negative sorted CD4+ T cells (memory Tconv or effector/memory Treg). The chain is encoded by TRBV6-6 joined to TRBJ2-5; D gene: possibly TRBD1, on 5 matching bases. The CDR3 in this case is CASSYLGRDWETQYF. The nucleotides read TGTGCCAGCAGTTACCTCGGCAGGGATTGGGAGACCCAGTACTTC.